This entry is about one T cell receptor beta chain. This clone was detected a few times. The antigen this receptor binds is unknown. Within one base of it there is no much larger clone, and no base qualities were kept. This sample is drawn from a study of cytomegalovirus exposure and HLA in healthy donors (dated by TCRdb to about 2017). Notes on the research overall: An earlier analysis of roughly 630 of the donors reported roughly 270 Gb of sequence data and 117 million unique TCR beta sequences from about 179 million T cells. About 280 gigabases of sequencing data and 75 million to 85 million unique TCR sequences made up an early release that covered 500 to 650 HLA-typed donors. Among the 398 genotyped donors, around 81% belonged to the genetic ancestry cluster associated with self-reported Caucasian donors. The study aimed to test whether cataloging public T cell receptors could reveal signatures of past pathogen exposure. Using immunosequencing, the study profiled T cell repertoires from around 680 subjects and related those repertoires to cytomegalovirus serostatus. A separate validation cohort of 100 to 150 different subjects was used in addition to the roughly 720-subject first cohort. To predict cytomegalovirus infection status, the study combined high-throughput TCR immunosequencing, statistical association of individual TCRs with disease status, and machine learning. A later analysis re-analyzed previously published TCR beta repertoires from approximately 700 donors and added high-resolution HLA genotyping to study TCR occurrence patterns. The later analysis used no new phenotypic data to find candidate immune exposures, relying instead on TCR beta sequences and their occurrence across donors. In an earlier analysis of a few hundred of the donors, high-throughput TCR beta sequencing was used to judge whether each TCR beta V gene segment behaved as functional or pseudogenic. Donor age, sex, ethnicity and CMV serostatus were collected together with the repertoire data. A later genetic analysis took genome-wide SNP genotypes for about 55% of the 666 donors and used that subset as a discovery cohort. All discovery cohort repertoires had been generated using a single sequencing platform. Both class I and class II loci were covered by HLA typing, at four-digit resolution. Typing coverage varied by locus: roughly 620-630 donors for A, B, C, DRB1 and DQB1; approximately 560 for DQA1; about 570 for DPA1; around 490 for DPB1. Because of strong linkage in the cohort, five DR-DQ haplotypes were treated as single units for association and clustering. On average, 235,054 unique TCR beta nucleotide sequences were sequenced per donor among a few hundred genotyped donors of the cohort, with about 17% of those sequences being non-productive. Paper-wide results and their limitations: The classifier was reported to diagnose cytomegalovirus status with high specificity and sensitivity in both the original and validation cohorts. In vitro tests confirmed that a few of the cytomegalovirus-associated TCR beta chains recognize cytomegalovirus antigens. Roughly uniform sequencing depth across donors was assumed in presence/absence analyses, although this assumption may not hold. Broadly in line with IMGT annotations, most TCR beta V segments showed up in productive rearrangements about 87% or about 30% of the time in an earlier analysis of roughly 590 of the donors. A later genetic analysis associated a missense DCLRE1C variant with V-gene and J-gene trimming of TCR beta chains, and an independent cohort replicated the association. According to a later analysis, parvovirus B19, influenza, CMV and Epstein-Barr virus appeared linked to several top co-occurrence clusters. A later analysis found that most CMV-associated TCR beta chains appeared HLA-restricted, with HLA associations seemingly driven largely by CMV exposure. Because some donors lacked HLA typing at each locus, the association tests relied only on the typed subset. A cluster of highly shared sequence variants was judged likely to be a technical artifact of the sequencing pipeline. The only immune exposure information available for the cohort was CMV serostatus. When HLA alleles, especially DR and DQ, strongly co-occurred, TCR associations were difficult to assign to individual alleles. In a later analysis, about 16,000 TCR beta sequences were associated with specific HLA alleles at a false discovery rate of 0.05. In a later analysis, TCR association rates were found to vary across HLA loci, with the most associated TCRs seen for DRB1 alleles and the fewest for HLA-C alleles. This cohort had only TCR beta chains sequenced, and the lack of alpha or paired-chain data limited which features could be detected. It was suggested by the authors that the approach could potentially be generalized to other disease states and immunological phenotypes. A further reported finding was that TCR beta sequences accurately predicted the HLA-A and HLA-B alleles for most subjects in the first cohort. A total of some 180 TCR beta chains were listed by the study as associated with cytomegalovirus. Linkage disequilibrium might explain the correlated functional status among segregating V segments, but an unknown experimental factor could not be ruled out. A later genetic analysis reported fewer N-insertions in productive TCRs among donors in an Asian-associated ancestry cluster than the roughly 720-donor mean. Most TCR sequences were seen in very few donors, while some public TCRs were found in many individuals. Because counts were too low, about 18 rarely observed V segments, including chromosome 9 orphons, were excluded from the earlier analysis of 587 of the donors. Some IMGT-functional V segments, including TRBV6-2 and TRBV6-3, could not be distinguished by the 87-base-pair reads and were therefore excluded. A later analysis found that HLA-associated TCR beta chains were more clonally expanded and had lower generation probabilities than equally common non-associated chains.

The cohort consisted of 670 or so healthy bone marrow donors. At the time of sampling, all cohort members were nominally healthy, though unrecorded immune exposures were likely present. The donor tested CMV seropositive and was one of the 289 seropositive cohort members. Every donor gave a peripheral blood sample, and the peripheral blood mononuclear cells from that sample were used for TCR beta sequencing. The Qiagen DNeasy Blood Extraction Kit was used to extract genomic DNA from the blood cell samples. Receptor libraries were prepared by the immunoSEQ multiplex PCR assay. A mixture of 60 forward primers for TCR Vbeta segments and 13 reverse primers for TCR Jbeta segments was used in the multiplex PCR. The CDR3 region of rearranged TCR beta genes was amplified from genomic DNA with a multiplex PCR assay. On the Illumina HiSeq System, the amplified TCR beta libraries were sequenced as 87-base-pair reads. Processing in the source paper ran as follows. A later analysis counted approximately 76 million unique TCR beta chains across the 640 or so repertoires, and 9.5 million to 11 million of these chains were shared by at least two donors. Raw reads were error-corrected and collapsed into unique sequences with a nearest-neighbor algorithm that merged closely related sequences to remove PCR and sequencing errors. V, D and J gene segments were assigned by aligning CDR3 sequences to IMGT reference sequences. Each retained sequence needed at least a six-nucleotide match to both a V gene segment and a J gene segment. Rearrangements were classified as productive when the CDR3 lacked stop codons and remained in frame with V and J, and all other rearrangements were classified as non-productive. CDR3 was defined according to IMGT convention as the region running from the second conserved V-encoded cysteine to the conserved J-encoded phenylalanine. The earlier analysis of about 590 of the donors excluded sequences that lacked an unambiguous match to a single V gene segment. An earlier analysis of a few hundred of the donors classified V segments as functional when productive rearrangements were above 56.7% and as segregating when the standard deviation between donors was above 5%. A statistical classification framework was built to diagnose cytomegalovirus status from the catalog of TCR beta chain sequences. A later analysis assigned V and J genes by comparing TCR nucleotide sequences with IMGT/GENE-DB human TR gene sequences. In a later analysis, CDR3 sequences and most-parsimonious VDJ recombination scenarios were assigned using the TCRdist pipeline. A later analysis defined each TCR beta chain by its CDR3 amino acid sequence plus V-gene family, and excluded reads lacking a unique V-gene family. A later analysis removed 550 to 650 highly shared, low-generation-probability nucleotide sequences to deal with suspected cross-contamination and a sequencing artifact. For each public chain, a later analysis derived a clonal expansion index from normalized ranks of inferred template counts within each repertoire. Generation probabilities in a later analysis came from a VDJ recombination model fitted to out-of-frame rearrangements, and those results were checked against IGoR. A later analysis scored TCR-TCR, TCR-HLA and TCR-CMV co-occurrence with hypergeometric tests, applying a repertoire-size bias correction to TCR pairs. In a later analysis, false discovery rates were estimated by permuting HLA or CMV assignments 20 times. A later analysis grouped co-occurring TCRs with DBSCAN, adding TCRdist sequence similarity when clustering within HLA-allele-positive subsets. For co-occurrence clustering, repertoires with fewer than 30,000 or more than 120,000 public chains were excluded, along with 4 to 6 repertoires with anomalous nucleotide sharing. The table was pulled from immuneACCESS by TCRdb, which kept in-frame rearrangements only. Such tables lose some clones; where checked, under half of the loss comes from unresolved V genes, and the rest has no known cause. V, J and clone size are taken as reported in that table, and D and trimming were inferred from the DNA itself. In all, the sample holds 100,000 to 150,000 clones, and over 9.5% of those were seen once. Of the sample, 3.5% to 5% is held by the ten largest clones.

V lost 0 bases and J lost 4 bases, and the count of bases not matched to a germline gene is 2. CDR1 is given as ENHRY and CDR2 as SYGVKD, both from the germline V gene. From the cysteine through the phenylalanine, the CDR3 covers 15 amino acids. Only the CDR3 DNA stays, 45 bases, in frame from base 1. The chain is encoded by TRBV10-3 joined to TRBJ1-1, and 10 junction bases match TRBD1. The TCR was taken from a woman in her late teens or twenties in good health and CMV-seropositive. Sequences were obtained from PBMCs. The nucleotide sequence reads as follows: TGTGCCATCAGTGAGTCGGGGACAGGGGCCACTGAAGCTTTCTTT. Translation gives CAISESGTGATEAFF.